This TCR beta chain was captured by sequencing in a study of cytomegalovirus exposure and HLA in healthy donors. Concerning this clone: Its target is not known.

Vbeta (60) and Jbeta (13) primers were used in the PCR. The data were produced by immunoSEQ multiplex PCR, yet TCRdb's version contains in-frame clones alone and is incomplete. The data hold about 90,000 clones, with about three quarters observed a single time. The germline V gene encodes CDR1 LNHDA and CDR2 SQIVND (reference sequence). V was clipped by 7 bases and J by 4 bases, with 10 bases between them. The CDR3 has 12 amino acids. Broader study findings: Likely technical artifact: a cluster of highly shared sequence variants. Immune exposure data for these donors was limited to CMV serostatus. A later analysis showed HLA-associated TCR beta chains outstripping equally common others in clonal expansion.

The sequence was collected from a boy younger than 18 in good health and CMV-seronegative. Sequencing was done on a sample of PBMCs. The genes are TRBV19 and TRBJ1-1; D is ambiguous. The CDR3 region is CASKSGFTEAFF. The CDR3 nucleotides read TGTGCCAGTAAGTCGGGGTTCACTGAAGCTTTCTTT.